This TCR beta chain stems from a study of OX40 agonist ivuxolimab in advanced cancers. Study as a whole: Patients took ivuxolimab, an agonistic anti-OX40 (CD134) antibody. Across the patients, intravenous ivuxolimab was delivered every 2 weeks at 0.01 to 10 mg/kg. General observations from the study: Among patients with partial responses at 0.1-3.0 mg/kg, clonal expansion was among the lowest.

The CDR3 covers 13 residues. The V end was cut by 2 bases, the J end by 2 bases, with 9 bases between. Germline V CDR1 and CDR2: SQVTM, ANQGSEA. Assay used: immunoSEQ multiplex PCR; TCRdb lists only in-frame clones, some missing. The sample consists of about 89,000 clones, approximately 93% of them appearing once. Worth noting for this clone: Its antigen is unidentified.

The receptor was isolated from an adult with an advanced solid tumor such as melanoma, head and neck, liver or kidney cancer. The sample here was CD4+ or CD8+ T cells sorted from blood, taken in a trial of the OX40 agonist ivuxolimab. This chain links TRBV29-1 with TRBJ1-2; D not resolved. CDR3 sequence (DNA): TGCAGCGTTGAATCGGCCGACAACTATGGCTACACCTTC. The encoded protein is CSVESADNYGYTF.